The present entry profiles one T cell receptor beta chain with its context. Its antigen is still unknown. These data originate in a study of cytomegalovirus exposure and HLA in healthy donors. Findings and limits, study-wide: An ancestry cluster, one associated with Asian ancestry, reportedly showed fewer N-insertions than the roughly 610-donor mean in a later analysis. Earlier results showed most TCR beta V segments being productive about 87% or about 30% of the time. For TCR beta chains, V- and J-gene trimming was later linked to a missense DCLRE1C variant.

Trimming took off 5 bases at V and 0 bases at J, with 10 bases between the two ends. The CDR3 has 14 amino acids. Germline loops: CDR1 LNHDA, CDR2 SQIVND (reference sequence). PCR used 60 Vbeta primers and 13 Jbeta primers. The table came from immunoSEQ multiplex PCR; TCRdb's copy has only in-frame clones and leaves some out. The sample has approximately 170,000 clones, approximately 71% seen once. The sample consisted of PBMCs. The TCR comes from a girl aged 10 to 17 in good health and CMV-seronegative. The V and J genes are TRBV19 and TRBJ1-2; D may be TRBD1 (6 bases). The CDR3 DNA reads as TGTGCCAGTAGTTGGACAGCCTCTAACTATGGCTACACCTTC. Protein: CASSWTASNYGYTF. Full variable domain (rest looked up from reference TRBV19 and TRBJ1-2): DGGITQSPKYLFRKEGQNVTLSCEQNLNHDAMYWYRQDPGQGLRLIYYSQIVNDFQKGDIAEGYSVSREKKESFPLTVTSAQKNPTAFYLCASSWTASNYGYTFGSGTRLTVV.